The entry that follows covers one T cell receptor (beta chain) sequence. Its antigen is as yet unknown. The data originate from a study of early T cells in non-severe SARS-CoV-2 infection. Study overall: Sequencing was performed on bulk RNA from unsorted whole blood, leaving chains unpaired. The study's findings and limits: Comparison of clonotypes with VDJdb favored anti-spike CD8 responses while missing private and CD4 specificities.

Separate cDNA molecules each had unique molecular identifiers attached to them. MiXCR, run by TCRdb on the 5' RACE reads, gives a single entry per CDR3 protein. The table has tens of thousands of distinct CDR3 sequences, over 9.5% seen once. The CDR3 is 14 residues long. V trimming: 6 bases; J trimming: 4 bases; junction bases outside the gene matches: 3. Germline lookup yields CDR1 MDHEN and CDR2 SYDVKM. The chain is built from TRBV28 and TRBJ1-2; 12 bases are a match to TRBD1. The sequence was collected from an adult who was a healthcare worker with PCR-confirmed SARS-CoV-2 infection or an uninfected control (not recorded which). What was sequenced was whole blood. CDR3 amino acids: CASRGTGGAYGYTF. The CDR3 DNA reads TGTGCCAGCAGAGGGACAGGGGGCGCCTATGGCTACACCTTC.